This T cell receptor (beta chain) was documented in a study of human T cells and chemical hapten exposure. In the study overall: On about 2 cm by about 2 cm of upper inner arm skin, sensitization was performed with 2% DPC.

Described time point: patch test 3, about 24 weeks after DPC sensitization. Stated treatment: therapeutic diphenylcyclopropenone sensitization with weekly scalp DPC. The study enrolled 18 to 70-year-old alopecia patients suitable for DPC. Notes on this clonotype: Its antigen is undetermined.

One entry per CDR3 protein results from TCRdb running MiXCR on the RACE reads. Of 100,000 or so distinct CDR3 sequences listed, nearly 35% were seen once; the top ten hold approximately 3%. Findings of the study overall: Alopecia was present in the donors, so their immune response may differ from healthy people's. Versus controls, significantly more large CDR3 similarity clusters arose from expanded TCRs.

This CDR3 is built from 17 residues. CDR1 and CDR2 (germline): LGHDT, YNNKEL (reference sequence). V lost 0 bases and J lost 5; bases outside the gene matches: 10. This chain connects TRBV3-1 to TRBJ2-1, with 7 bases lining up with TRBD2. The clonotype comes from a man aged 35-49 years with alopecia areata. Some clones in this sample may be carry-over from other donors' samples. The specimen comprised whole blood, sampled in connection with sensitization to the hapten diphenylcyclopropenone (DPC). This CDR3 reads CASSQERLAKADNEQFF. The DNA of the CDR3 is TGTGCCAGCAGCCAAGAGAGACTAGCCAAAGCGGACAATGAGCAGTTCTTC.